Listed here is a single T cell receptor beta chain. Enrollees, 18 to 89 years old, lived in roughly 24 US areas. Contact with a PCR-confirmed or clinician-diagnosed COVID-19 case occurred within 2 weeks of entry. This sample was taken from a study of blood T cell repertoires in COVID-19. Authors' processing steps: Amplified reference gene primers provided the basis for estimating nucleated cell counts. TCRdb keeps only in-frame clones here, not all; method: immunoSEQ multiplex PCR. The V and J calls and clone size were taken over from that table, and D and trimming were inferred from the DNA. The sample contains approximately 300,000 clones, 85% of which appear only once. The CDR3 runs to 13 residues. CDR1 is LGHNA and CDR2 is YSLEER in the germline V gene. Trimming removed 11 bases at V and 6 bases at J, with 17 bases between.

This TCR came from a woman aged 30 to 39 who had been exposed to COVID-19. The sequencing sample was made of PBMCs or T cells enriched from blood (not recorded which). The chain employs TRBV4-3 and TRBJ2-1; D might be TRBD2 (5 bases). The CDR3 loop reads CAAALAWGNEQFF. The CDR3 nucleotides are TGCGCCGCGGCTCTAGCTTGGGGCAATGAGCAGTTCTTC.